This entry lists 32 T cell receptor beta chains sequenced from one sample in a study of tissue T cells after allogeneic stem cell transplantation. Clones were read by immunoSEQ multiplex PCR, and TCRdb kept only the in-frame ones, dropping some. This sample has roughly 50,000 clones; around 70% occur once, and the top ten carry 0.7%. Source material: sorted cells pooled from one or two spleens. The receptors derive from a pool of C57BL/6 mice in good health.

In the case of this clone: Gene names refer to mouse genes. The read finishes 1 residue shy of the CDR3 end, and the germline J gene is used to complete it. V gene TRBV19 combines with J gene TRBJ1-3; the D gene is possibly TRBD1 (5 bases). The CDR3 is made up of 14 amino acids. The germline V gene has CDR1 FNHDT and CDR2 SITEND (reference sequence). V lost 3 bases, J lost 0 bases, and 7 bases lay in between. The CDR3 sequence: CASSRGSSGNTLYF. CDR3 DNA (partial): TGTGCCAGCAGTAGGGGGTCTTCTGGAAATACGCTCTAT.

On this clone itself: The gene names here belong to mouse. The read ends 1 residue before the CDR3 terminus; that terminus is restored from the germline J gene. The genes are TRBV13-1 and TRBJ2-7, with a possible D match to TRBD1 (6 bases). The V gene's germline CDR1 is NSHNY and CDR2 SYGAGN. The CDR3 extends over 12 amino acids. The V end lost 5 bases, the J end lost 6 bases, and 12 bases lay between the germline ends. Partial CDR3 DNA: TGTGCCAGCAGCGGACAGAGGGGTGAACAGTAC. It is translated as CASSGQRGEQY. The full CDR3 reads CASSGQRGEQYF.

A note on this clone: The genes and germline here are from mouse. The CDR3 goes on 1 residue after the read ends, and that part is filled in from the germline J gene. The chain employs TRBV5 and TRBJ2-5, with 12 bases that match TRBD2. Germline V gene sequence: CDR1 LGHNA, CDR2 YNLKQL (reference sequence). J gave up 3 bases and V 3 bases, and 4 bases lay outside the gene matches. This CDR3 contains 16 residues. CDR3 sequence reads: CASSQTGGARQDTQYF. CDR3 DNA (partial): TGTGCCAGCAGCCAGACTGGGGGGGCGCGACAAGACACCCAGTAC.

Remarks on this clone: Mouse germline and gene names are used. The sequenced fragment ends 1 residue before the CDR3 boundary, so the rest is inferred from the germline J gene. The rearrangement links TRBV5 to TRBJ2-1, with D possibly being TRBD1 (6 bases). The germline V and J ends were trimmed by 0 bases and 0 bases, with 9 bases remaining between them. CDR1 and CDR2 from the germline V gene are LGHNA and YNLKQL (reference sequence). CDR3 length: 16 amino acids. The CDR3 sequence is CASSQDQGYNYAEQFF. CDR3 DNA, as far as it was read: TGTGCCAGCAGCCAAGATCAGGGGTATAACTATGCTGAGCAGTTC.

Notes on this clone: Mouse germline and gene names are used. The read finishes 1 residue shy of the CDR3 end, and the germline J gene is used to complete it. The chain combines TRBV29 with TRBJ2-4; 11 bases line up with TRBD1. Germline-derived CDR1 and CDR2 are MSHET and SYDVDS. The CDR3 contains 16 residues. V was clipped by 6 bases and J by 0 bases; unmatched bases: 5. Incomplete CDR3 DNA: TGTGCTAGCAGCCTGGACAGGGGGCGCAGTCAAAACACCTTGTAC. It codes for CASSLDRGRSQNTLY. The full-length CDR3 reads as CASSLDRGRSQNTLYF.

Remarks on this clone: Gene names refer to mouse genes. The read finishes 1 residue shy of the CDR3 end, and the germline J gene is used to complete it. The chain joins TRBV20 to TRBJ2-2; possible D gene TRBD1, 6 bases. CDR1 GFQATS and CDR2 STVNSAI come from the germline V gene. The V end lost 3 bases, the J end lost 6 bases, and 8 bases lay between the germline ends. This CDR3 spans 12 amino acids. This CDR3 is CGARQGAGQLYF. The CDR3 bases that were read are TGTGGTGCTAGACAGGGCGCCGGGCAGCTCTAC.

Remarks on this clone: Gene names and germline refer to mouse. The read finishes 1 residue shy of the CDR3 end, and the germline J gene is used to complete it. V gene TRBV23 combines with J gene TRBJ1-4; no DNA check was done on the table's D call, TRBD1. The CDR3 length is 16 residues. CDR1 and CDR2 (germline): KGHTA, FQNQQP. The CDR3 sequence is CSSSQYRAVSNERLFF. The covered CDR3 bases are TGCTCCAGCAGTCAATACAGGGCGGTTTCCAACGAAAGATTATTT.

A remark on this clone: The listed genes are named as in mouse. The observed sequence ends 1 residue before the CDR3 terminus, with the missing tail filled in from the germline J gene. The chain employs TRBV13-2 and TRBJ1-4; unclear D gene. CDR3 size: 15 residues. V was pared by 1 base and J by 0 bases, with 7 bases between. In germline, CDR1 is NNHNN, CDR2 SYGAGS (reference sequence). The CDR3 bases that were read are TGTGCCAGCGGTGATCCGGGGATTTCCAACGAAAGATTATTT. It encodes CASGDPGISNERLF. Given in full, the CDR3 is CASGDPGISNERLFF.

On this clone itself: The listed genes are named as in mouse. The sequenced fragment ends 1 residue before the CDR3 boundary, so the rest is inferred from the germline J gene. Within the sample, other DNA sequences also encode this same CDR3. The rearrangement links TRBV4 to TRBJ2-4; 11 nucleotides agree with TRBD2. The V segment lost 5 bases and the J segment 5 bases; nucleotides outside the gene matches: 3. The CDR3 has 14 amino acids. The germline V gene encodes CDR1 LGHDT and CDR2 YNNKQL (reference sequence). CDR3 in amino acids: CASSPDWGGNTLYF. The CDR3 bases that were read are TGTGCCAGCAGCCCCGACTGGGGGGGAAACACCTTGTAC.

With respect to this clone: The genes are named according to mouse. The CDR3 end falls 1 residue outside the read, so it is completed with the germline J gene. V is TRBV16 and J is TRBJ2-5; the D is unclear. Germline V lookup: CDR1 SGHSA, CDR2 FRNQAP. The V end was cut by 0 bases, the J end by 0 bases, with 4 bases between. The CDR3 consists of 14 residues. Incomplete CDR3 DNA: TGTGCAAGCAGCTTAGAGGTTAACCAAGACACCCAGTAC. Its translation is CASSLEVNQDTQY. The CDR3 reads in full as CASSLEVNQDTQYF.

About this clone itself: Here the gene names and germline are mouse. The CDR3 extends 1 residue past the end of the read, so its final part is completed from the germline J gene. The chain is built from TRBV5 and TRBJ2-2; D is tentatively TRBD1 or TRBD2 (5 bases each). The CDR3 has 16 residues. The ends were cut back, 1 base at V and 1 base at J, with 10 bases in the middle. Germline CDR1 LGHNA, CDR2 YNLKQL (reference sequence). The CDR3 sequence is CASSQGGSGNTGQLYF. The CDR3 DNA, read in part, is TGTGCCAGCAGCCAAGGGGGGTCGGGAAACACCGGGCAGCTCTAC.

Of note for this clone: Mouse gene names apply. The part of the CDR3 DNA that was read is TGTGCCAGCAGCTCCGGGACAGGGCACACCTTGTAC. It specifies CASSSGTGHTLY. The entire CDR3 is CASSSGTGHTLYF. The rearrangement links TRBV3 to TRBJ2-4, with 9 bases matching TRBD1. The read comes to an end 1 residue before the CDR3 does, leaving the germline J gene to fill in the end. Germline values: CDR1 SNHLY, CDR2 FYNGKV (reference sequence). The CDR3 loop spans 13 amino acids. The junction had 3 bases not matched to a gene; V was cut back by 4 bases and J by 7 bases.

This clone was picked up a small number of times. Gene names denote mouse genes. The read halts 1 residue ahead of the CDR3 end, with the missing end drawn from the germline J gene. The genes are TRBV16 and TRBJ2-3; possible D gene TRBD2, 6 bases. V lost 1 base and J 0 bases, leaving 11 bases between the germline ends. This CDR3 spans 16 amino acids. CDR1 is SGHSA and CDR2 is FRNQAP in the germline V gene. The CDR3 bases that were read are TGTGCAAGCAGCTTAGGACTGGCCTCTAGTGCAGAAACGCTGTAT. It encodes CASSLGLASSAETLY. The whole CDR3 reads CASSLGLASSAETLYF.

On this clone: Genes and germline come from the mouse. Read coverage stops 1 residue before the CDR3 terminus; the germline J gene supplies the remainder. The chain carries TRBV13-2 and TRBJ1-4; D might be TRBD1 (5 bases). The CDR3 spans 16 residues. Germline CDR1 reads NNHNN; CDR2 reads SYGAGS (reference sequence). Trimming pared 3 bases from V and 0 bases from J, leaving 12 bases between. The CDR3 region is CASGGSGQISNERLFF. The CDR3 bases that were read are TGTGCCAGCGGTGGTTCCGGACAAATTTCCAACGAAAGATTATTT.

In its sample, this clone was seen once. All gene names here are mouse names. The read ends 1 residue early relative to the CDR3; the germline J gene fills the gap. The chain has TRBV5 and TRBJ1-1; D is uncertain. Between the trimmed V and J ends, which lost 4 bases and 0 bases, there was a span of 6 bases. The CDR3 is 13 amino acids. CDR1 LGHNA and CDR2 YNLKQL come from the germline V gene (reference sequence). The covered CDR3 bases are TGTGCCAGCAGCCCCGGACCAAACACAGAAGTCTTC. Translated: CASSPGPNTEVF. The entire CDR3 is CASSPGPNTEVFF.

With regard to this clone: Genes and germline come from the mouse. The read gets to within 1 residue of the CDR3 end, and the germline J gene fills in the rest. The chain employs TRBV24 and TRBJ1-1; D gene uncertain. Trimming left V 1 base short and J 6 bases short, with 0 bases between. The germline CDR1 and CDR2 sequences are KGHTA and FRNEEI. CDR3 length: 10 residues. The CDR3 reads CASSLSEVFF. CDR3 DNA, as far as it was read: TGTGCCAGCAGTCTGTCAGAAGTCTTC.

Comment on this clone: Gene names are mouse gene names. The DNA ends 1 residue before the CDR3 does, and the rest of the CDR3 is filled in from the germline J gene. The chain employs TRBV12-1 and TRBJ2-4; 8 nucleotides agree with TRBD2. This CDR3 has 13 residues. Looked up from germline, CDR1 is SGHSN and CDR2 is HYEKVE. V shed 4 bases and J 6 bases; nucleotides not matched to a gene: 5. The CDR3 loop reads CASSTRDWNTLYF. The CDR3 bases that were read are TGTGCCAGCTCCACCCGGGACTGGAACACCTTGTAC.

Turning to this clone: Genes and germline come from the mouse. The missing CDR3 end, 1 residue past where the read stops, is filled in from the germline J gene. The chain uses TRBV13-2 and TRBJ2-2; D is undetermined. V lost 3 bases, J lost 0 bases, and 9 bases lay in between. The germline CDR1 and CDR2 sequences are NNHNN and SYGAGS (reference sequence). This CDR3 has 15 residues. Incomplete CDR3 DNA: TGTGCCAGCGGTGCTACAAATCCAAACACCGGGCAGCTCTAC. This gives the protein CASGATNPNTGQLY. The whole CDR3 is CASGATNPNTGQLYF.

Details on this clone: The genes and germline here are from mouse. Read data end 1 residue before the CDR3 end; the end is taken from the germline J gene. The chain couples TRBV2 to TRBJ2-4, with D perhaps TRBD1 or TRBD2 (6 bases each). Per the germline V gene, CDR1 is LGHNA and CDR2 is YSYQKL. CDR3 size: 14 residues. Trimming pared 0 bases from V and 2 bases from J, leaving 6 bases between. Here the CDR3 reads CASSQEGAQNTLYF. CDR3 DNA (partial): TGTGCCAGCAGCCAAGAGGGGGCTCAAAACACCTTGTAC.

Details on this clone: Gene names denote mouse genes. Read coverage stops 1 residue before the CDR3 terminus; the germline J gene supplies the remainder. The chain carries TRBV3 and TRBJ2-2; no firm D call. The CDR3 runs 13 residues. Trimming took 5 bases from V and 0 from J, leaving 4 bases between them. Germline V lookup: CDR1 SNHLY, CDR2 FYNGKV (reference sequence). CDR3 DNA, as far as it was read: TGTGCCAGCAGCCCCTCAAACACCGGGCAGCTCTAC. This translates into CASSPSNTGQLY. The CDR3 reads in full as CASSPSNTGQLYF.

This clone has only one observation. Genes here carry mouse names. The CDR3 is cut off 1 residue early in the read; its end comes from the germline J gene. This chain connects TRBV16 to TRBJ2-7, with a tentative D call TRBD1 (6 bases). CDR1 and CDR2 from the germline V gene are SGHSA and FRNQAP. CDR3 size: 11 residues. Trimming took off 4 bases at V and 7 bases at J, with 8 bases between the two ends. CDR3 DNA, as far as it was read: TGTGCAAGCAGCTCCGGGACAGAACAGTAC. Residues: CASSSGTEQY. In full, the CDR3 reads CASSSGTEQYF.

A remark on this clone: Genes and germline are mouse. From the germline J gene comes the end of the CDR3, since the read stops 1 residue before it. V usage is TRBV31 and J usage is TRBJ1-2; 7 bases match TRBD1. V trimming: 3 bases; J trimming: 1 base; junction bases outside the gene matches: 2. The CDR3 extends over 13 amino acids. Germline CDR1 GKSSPN, CDR2 SITVG. The CDR3 bases that were read are TGTGCCTGGAGCCGGGACAGAAACTCCGACTACACC. Its protein is CAWSRDRNSDYT. The entire CDR3 reads CAWSRDRNSDYTF.

This clone was counted between two and nine times. Germline and genes: mouse. The read terminates 1 residue before the CDR3 end, so the remaining end is supplied by the germline J gene. J is TRBJ2-7 and V is TRBV12-2; TRBD1 matches 8 bases. V lost 2 bases and J lost 2; bases outside the gene matches: 7. The length of the CDR3 is 15 residues. Germline CDR1 is SGHLS and CDR2 is HYDKME. CDR3 DNA (partial): TGTGCCAGCTCTCGGACAGGGTCCCTTACCTATGAACAGTAC. It encodes CASSRTGSLTYEQY. In full, the CDR3 reads CASSRTGSLTYEQYF.

About this clone itself: All gene names here are mouse names. The read finishes 1 residue shy of the CDR3 end, and the germline J gene is used to complete it. This sequence joins TRBV2 and TRBJ1-6; D is ambiguous. TRBJ1-6 is annotated as an ORF whose role is uncertain. Between the trimmed V and J ends, which lost 3 bases and 0 bases, there was a span of 6 bases. CDR3 length: 15 amino acids. The germline gives CDR1 LGHNA, CDR2 YSYQKL. The CDR3 is CASSHDNSYNSPLYF. The CDR3 bases that were read are TGTGCCAGCAGCCATGACAATTCCTATAATTCGCCCCTCTAC.

For this clone: Mouse gene names and germline throughout. The CDR3 end falls 1 residue outside the read, so it is completed with the germline J gene. The chain is built from TRBV13-2 and TRBJ2-7; D unresolved. Germline V gene data show CDR1 as NNHNN and CDR2 as SYGAGS (reference sequence). The V end lost 1 base, the J end lost 0 bases, and 5 bases lay between the germline ends. The CDR3 contains 13 residues. The CDR3 bases that were read are TGTGCCAGCGGTGATCTTACCTCCTATGAACAGTAC. Protein product: CASGDLTSYEQY. The full CDR3 is CASGDLTSYEQYF.

As for this clone: The gene names given are mouse names. The sequenced fragment ends 1 residue before the CDR3 boundary, so the rest is inferred from the germline J gene. The gene calls are TRBV20 and TRBJ1-4, with D tentatively TRBD1 (5 bases). Per germline, CDR1 GFQATS and CDR2 STVNSAI. Trimming stripped 3 bases from V and 3 bases from J, with 8 bases between. This CDR3 spans 13 amino acids. The CDR3 sequence: CGAREGTNERLFF. The part of the CDR3 DNA that was read is TGTGGTGCTAGAGAGGGGACCAACGAAAGATTATTT. The full variable domain, with the rest looked up from reference TRBV20 and TRBJ1-4, is GALVYQYPRRTICKSGTSMRMECQAVGFQATSVAWYRQSPQKTFELIALSTVNSAIKYEQNFTQEKFPISHPNLSFSSMTVLNAYLEDRGLYLCGAREGTNERLFFGHGTKLSVL.

About this clone: The germline and genes are mouse ones. Read sequence stops 1 residue before the CDR3 end, and the germline J gene provides the missing end. The chain is built from TRBV13-2 and TRBJ2-5, with 9 bases aligning to TRBD1. The germline gives CDR1 NNHNN, CDR2 SYGAGS (reference sequence). Losses at the gene ends were 5 bases for V and 2 bases for J; bases not matched to a gene: 0. The CDR3 contains 13 residues. The CDR3 DNA, read in part, is TGTGCCAGCGGGGGACAGGGCCAAGACACCCAGTAC. It yields the protein CASGGQGQDTQY. The full CDR3 protein reads CASGGQGQDTQYF.

A few counts support this clone. Mouse gene names apply. The missing CDR3 end, 1 residue past where the read stops, is filled in from the germline J gene. This chain links TRBV13-1 with TRBJ1-5; 10 bases agree with TRBD1. Germline lookup yields CDR1 NSHNY and CDR2 SYGAGN. The CDR3 loop spans 15 amino acids. Trimming at V came to 3 bases and at J to 6 bases, leaving 6 bases not matched to a gene. The CDR3 region is CASSVTGGAGQAPLF. CDR3 bases read: TGTGCCAGCAGTGTGACAGGGGGCGCGGGCCAGGCTCCGCTT.

Regarding this clone: Gene names are mouse gene names. The sequenced fragment ends 1 residue before the CDR3 boundary, so the rest is inferred from the germline J gene. V is TRBV1 and J is TRBJ2-1; the D gene is possibly TRBD1 (7 bases). V was cut by 0 bases and J by 3 bases, with 9 bases left in between. Germline CDR1 reads NSQYPW; CDR2 reads LRSPGD (reference sequence). The CDR3 consists of 15 residues. The CDR3 spells CTCSADQGGYAEQFF. CDR3 bases read: TGCACCTGCAGTGCAGATCAGGGGGGCTATGCTGAGCAGTTC.

For this clone: The genes and germline here are from mouse. The observed sequence ends 1 residue before the CDR3 terminus, with the missing tail filled in from the germline J gene. Different DNA sequences within this sample yield the same CDR3. The chain couples TRBV3 to TRBJ1-3, with D perhaps TRBD1 (6 bases). Germline V lookup: CDR1 SNHLY, CDR2 FYNGKV (reference sequence). This CDR3 has 14 residues. Trimming stripped 5 bases from V and 0 bases from J, with 8 bases between. The CDR3 loop is CASSRTDSGNTLYF. CDR3 bases read: TGTGCCAGCAGCAGGACAGATTCTGGAAATACGCTCTAT.

As regards this clone: Each gene name is a mouse one. Read sequence stops 1 residue before the CDR3 end, and the germline J gene provides the missing end. This sequence joins TRBV29 and TRBJ1-2; D is unresolved. V lost 0 bases and J 5 bases, leaving 10 bases between the germline ends. CDR1 MSHET and CDR2 SYDVDS come from the germline V gene. The CDR3 has 14 residues. The sequenced part of the CDR3 DNA is TGTGCTAGCAGTTTATCGCCGGGCGGGTCCGACTACACC. Translated, it gives CASSLSPGGSDYT. The whole CDR3 protein is CASSLSPGGSDYTF.

Worth noting for this clone: The gene names given are mouse names. CDR3 DNA (partial): TGTGCCAGCAGCCAAGACCCGGGGAGCTCCTATGAACAGTAC. Translation gives CASSQDPGSSYEQY. The entire CDR3 sequence reads CASSQDPGSSYEQYF. The rearrangement links TRBV2 to TRBJ2-7, with D uncertain. The read terminates 1 residue ahead of where the CDR3 ends, so the germline J gene completes it. CDR1 and CDR2 (germline): LGHNA, YSYQKL. Trimming removed 0 bases from V and 0 bases from J, with 9 bases in between. The CDR3 totals 15 residues.